The clone carrying this T cell receptor (beta chain) was seen a few times. Its target is not known. The study ran its PCR with 60 Vbeta and 13 Jbeta primers. Profiling relied on immunoSEQ multiplex PCR, and the TCRdb table lists in-frame clones only, not all of them. The table lists about 150,000 clones, more than 9.5% of them singletons. This sample is part of a study of cytomegalovirus exposure and HLA in healthy donors. Study-wide results and caveats: A few of the chains that were CMV-associated were confirmed in vitro to be specific for CMV antigens.

The CDR3 contains 15 residues. The V and J ends lost 1 base and 2 bases, in that order; junction bases with no gene match: 1. Germline V gene sequence: CDR1 KGHSH, CDR2 LQKENI. The source material was PBMCs. The clonotype was recovered from a man aged 50-60 years in good health and CMV-seronegative. The chain has TRBV18 and TRBJ1-4; TRBD1 aligns across 7 bases. CDR3: CASSPLQGTNEKLFF. CDR3 nucleotide sequence: TGTGCCAGCTCACCACTACAGGGGACTAATGAAAAACTGTTTTTT.